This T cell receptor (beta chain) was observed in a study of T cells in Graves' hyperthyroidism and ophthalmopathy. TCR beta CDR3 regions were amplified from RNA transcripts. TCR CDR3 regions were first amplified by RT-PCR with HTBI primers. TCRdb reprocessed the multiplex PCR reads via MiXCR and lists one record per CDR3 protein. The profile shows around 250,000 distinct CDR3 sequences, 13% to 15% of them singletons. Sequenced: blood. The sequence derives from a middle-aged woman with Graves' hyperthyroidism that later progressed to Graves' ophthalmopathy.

The CDR3 here is CASSHNTRGAGNTIYF. The CDR3 coding sequence is TGTGCCAGCAGCCATAATACCCGGGGGGCAGGAAACACCATATATTTT. The rearrangement joins TRBV14 to TRBJ1-3, with a possible D match to TRBD1 (6 bases). Between the trimmed V and J ends, which lost 3 bases and 4 bases, there was a span of 16 bases. The CDR3 has 16 amino acids. Germline CDR1 SGHDN, CDR2 FVKESK.